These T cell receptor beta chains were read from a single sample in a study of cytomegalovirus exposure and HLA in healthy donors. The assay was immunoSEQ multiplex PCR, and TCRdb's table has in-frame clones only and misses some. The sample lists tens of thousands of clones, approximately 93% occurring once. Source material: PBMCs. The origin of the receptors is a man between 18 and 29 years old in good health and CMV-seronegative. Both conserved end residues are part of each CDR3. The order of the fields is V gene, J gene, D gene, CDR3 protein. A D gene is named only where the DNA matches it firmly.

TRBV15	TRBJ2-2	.	CATSRDIGGVGELFF
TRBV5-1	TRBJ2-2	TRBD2	CASSTTSGGARGTGELFF
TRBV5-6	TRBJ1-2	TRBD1	CASRQDRYYGYTF
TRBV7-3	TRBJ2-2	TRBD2	CASSFMLAGGPGELFF
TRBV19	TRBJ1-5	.	CASSINLFANPVFYQPQHF
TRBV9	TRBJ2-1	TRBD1	CASSVLGQGVHEQFF
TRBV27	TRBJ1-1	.	CATGKNTEAFF
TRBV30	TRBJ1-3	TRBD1	CAWSVGTAFSSGNTIYF
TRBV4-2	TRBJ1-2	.	CASSDTRGGLYGYTF
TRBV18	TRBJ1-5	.	CASSPSDQPQHF
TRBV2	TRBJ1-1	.	CAGTGGMNTEAFF
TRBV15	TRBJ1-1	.	CATSRPGLPNTEAFF